Shown below are 4 T cell receptor beta chains from a single sample sequenced in a study of cytomegalovirus exposure and HLA in healthy donors. 13 Jbeta primers and 60 Vbeta primers were used for the PCR. The repertoire was sequenced with immunoSEQ multiplex PCR; TCRdb's copy has only in-frame clones and lacks some. The sample has 45,000 to 55,000 clones. Source material: PBMCs. All receptors come from a man aged 35-49 years in good health and CMV-seropositive.

CDR3 residues: CASSEAPLRLAGGNEQFF. The CDR3 coding sequence is TGTGCCAGCAGTGAAGCGCCTCTTCGACTAGCGGGGGGCAATGAGCAGTTCTTC. The V and J genes are TRBV2 and TRBJ2-1; TRBD2 matches at 13 bases. Germline assignment: CDR1 SNHLY and CDR2 FYNNEI. V lost 0 bases to trimming and J lost 6 bases; unmatched junction nucleotides: 8. This CDR3 contains 18 residues. The variable domain in full, completed from reference TRBV2 and TRBJ2-1, reads EPEVTQTPSHQVTQMGQEVILRCVPISNHLYFYWYRQILGQKVEFLVSFYNNEISEKSEIFDDQFSVERPDGSNFTLKIRSTKLEDSAMYFCASSEAPLRLAGGNEQFFGPGTRLTVL.

DNA for the CDR3: TGTGCCTGGAAGGACAGGGGGCTGCGAACTAATGAAAAACTGTTTTTT. It codes for CAWKDRGLRTNEKLFF. The chain employs TRBV30 and TRBJ1-4, with 11 nucleotides matching TRBD1. Germline V CDR1 and CDR2: GTSNPN, SVGIG (reference sequence). V shed 4 bases, J shed 1 base, and the junction held 5 bases outside the gene matches. The CDR3 is made up of 16 amino acids.

The chain uses TRBV7-8 and TRBJ1-2; possible D gene TRBD1, 5 bases. The CDR3 sequence is 14 residues long. The germline gives CDR1 SGHVS, CDR2 FQNEAQ. V was pared by 1 base and J by 8 bases, with 14 bases between. The CDR3 loop is CASSLDFRGDGYTF. The CDR3 nucleotides are TGTGCCAGCAGCTTAGATTTCCGGGGGGACGGCTACACCTTC.

The gene calls are TRBV5-1 and TRBJ1-2; no clear D gene. The germline V and J ends were trimmed by 4 bases and 3 bases, with 7 bases remaining between them. The CDR3 contains 12 residues. From germline, CDR1 is SGHRS and CDR2 YFSETQ. CDR3 region: CASSDSDYGYTF. CDR3 sequence (DNA): TGCGCCAGCAGCGATTCAGACTATGGCTACACCTTC.